The 27 T cell receptor beta chains below come from one sample, sequenced in a study of OX40 agonist ivuxolimab in advanced cancers. Repertoires were generated with immunoSEQ multiplex PCR, while TCRdb's copy carries only in-frame clones and drops some. Among fewer than 75,000 clones listed, roughly 87% were seen once. The specimen was CD4+ or CD8+ T cells sorted from blood, collected in a trial of the OX40 agonist ivuxolimab. These receptors were taken from an adult with an advanced solid tumor such as melanoma, head and neck, liver or kidney cancer.

The V call is TRBV5-5, the J call TRBJ2-1, with D unresolved. Germline V gene lookup returns CDR1 SGHKS and CDR2 YYEKEE (reference sequence). The germline V and J ends were trimmed by 0 bases and 9 bases, with 13 bases remaining between them. The CDR3 covers 14 residues. The CDR3 is CASSLVGLVGEQFF. CDR3 nucleotide sequence: TGTGCCAGCAGCTTGGTAGGGTTAGTTGGTGAGCAGTTCTTC.

The V and J genes are TRBV19 and TRBJ2-1; 8 bases match TRBD1. V gave up 4 bases and J gave up 0 bases; unmatched junction bases: 5. CDR3 length: 16 residues. Germline assignment: CDR1 LNHDA and CDR2 SQIVND (reference sequence). Written as DNA, the CDR3 is TGTGCCAGTAGTAAGACAACAGGGGGCTCCTACAATGAGCAGTTCTTC. It translates to CASSKTTGGSYNEQFF.

The V and J genes are TRBV6-1 and TRBJ2-1, with TRBD2 matching 7 bases. The CDR3 covers 15 residues. J lost 7 bases, V lost 4 bases, and 10 bases had no gene match. Germline CDR1 and CDR2: MNHNS and SASEGT. The CDR3 DNA sequence: TGTGCCAGCAGTGCAGTATCGGGAGGTGGGAATGAGCAGTTCTTC. Amino acids: CASSAVSGGGNEQFF.

This chain uses TRBV7-9 with TRBJ2-2; no clear D. The CDR3 spans 15 residues. V was pared by 5 bases and J by 1 base, with 11 bases between. From germline, CDR1 is SEHNR and CDR2 FQNEAQ (reference sequence). This chain's CDR3 is CASSPRTGNTGELFF. The CDR3 bases are TGTGCCAGCAGCCCAAGGACCGGGAACACCGGGGAGCTGTTTTTT. Full variable domain (remainder filled in from reference TRBV7-9 and TRBJ2-2): DTGVSQNPRHKITKRGQNVTFRCDPISEHNRLYWYRQTLGQGPEFLTYFQNEAQLEKSRLLSDRFSAERPKGSFSTLEIQRTEQGDSAMYLCASSPRTGNTGELFFGEGSRLTVL.

This chain uses TRBV5-6 with TRBJ1-2, with D tentatively TRBD1 (6 bases). From germline, CDR1 is SGHDT and CDR2 YYEEEE. CDR3 size: 15 residues. The V end lost 4 bases, the J end lost 0 bases, and 13 bases lay between the germline ends. CDR3 sequence reads: CASSLRAGANYGYTF. In nucleotides, the CDR3 is TGTGCCAGCAGCCTGCGGGCAGGGGCTAACTATGGCTACACCTTC.

The rearrangement uses TRBV18 and TRBJ1-1; possible D gene TRBD1, 6 bases. The germline V gene has CDR1 KGHSH and CDR2 LQKENI. There are 16 residues in the CDR3. The V end lost 2 bases, the J end lost 5 bases, and 18 bases lay between the germline ends. This CDR3 is CASSPRGGGGGTEAFF. CDR3 bases: TGTGCCAGCTCACCAAGAGGCGGCGGAGGGGGGACTGAAGCTTTCTTT.

V is TRBV6-6 and J is TRBJ2-2, with D perhaps matching TRBD2 (5 bases). V was clipped by 6 bases and J by 0 bases, with 8 bases between them. This CDR3 spans 14 amino acids. Germline assignment: CDR1 MNHNY and CDR2 SVGAGI (reference sequence). CDR3 nucleotide sequence: TGTGCCAGCAGGCTGGACTCGAACACCGGGGAGCTGTTTTTT. Residues: CASRLDSNTGELFF.

The rearrangement uses TRBV27 and TRBJ1-5, with D possibly being TRBD1 (6 bases). Trimming took 2 bases from V and 7 from J, leaving 9 bases between them. The CDR3 runs to 13 residues. Germline lookup yields CDR1 MNHEY and CDR2 SMNVEV (reference sequence). The CDR3 sequence: CASSLTGLQPQHF. The CDR3 DNA is TGTGCCAGCAGTTTAACAGGGCTGCAGCCCCAGCATTTT.

The CDR3 nucleotides read TGTGCCAGCAGTAACCTGGACAGGGCGGTCCATGGCTACACCTTC. The encoded protein is CASSNLDRAVHGYTF. J is TRBJ1-2 and V is TRBV6-5; 8 positions match TRBD1. Germline CDR1 MNHEY, CDR2 SVGAGI. With 5 bases clipped from V and 6 bases from J, the junction kept 11 bases outside the gene matches. CDR3 length: 15 amino acids.

This chain links TRBV18 with TRBJ2-6; no clear D gene. The CDR3 is made up of 14 amino acids. The ends were cut back, 3 bases at V and 10 bases at J, with 13 bases in the middle. Germline CDR1 is KGHSH and CDR2 is LQKENI. CDR3 bases: TGTGCCAGCTCACCCGCCCAACAAGAGAACGTCCTGACTTTC. Its protein is CASSPAQQENVLTF.

The chain uses TRBV6-1 and TRBJ2-3; D gene uncertain. Per germline, CDR1 MNHNS and CDR2 SASEGT. The CDR3 extends over 13 amino acids. The V end was cut by 1 base, the J end by 0 bases, with 2 bases between. In DNA, the CDR3 is TGTGCCAGCAGTGAAGGCAGCACAGATACGCAGTATTTT. Its translation: CASSEGSTDTQYF.

The rearrangement uses TRBV7-2 and TRBJ2-1; TRBD2 matches at 7 bases. Germline V CDR1 and CDR2: SGHTA, FQGNSA. The V segment lost 5 bases and the J segment 5 bases; nucleotides outside the gene matches: 9. The CDR3 extends over 15 amino acids. Here the CDR3 DNA reads TGTGCCAGCAGCCTAGGACTAGATCTAAACAATGAGCAGTTCTTC. Amino acid sequence: CASSLGLDLNNEQFF.

This clone was found a few times. The genes are TRBV28 and TRBJ1-2; D is unresolved. V was shortened by 5 bases and J by 2 bases, with 9 bases between the two germline ends. The length of the CDR3 is 13 residues. CDR1 is MDHEN, CDR2 SYDVKM, per germline. This CDR3 is CASSPAQNYGYTF. In DNA form, the CDR3 reads TGTGCCAGCAGTCCCGCGCAAAACTATGGCTACACCTTC.

This rearrangement joins TRBV2 to TRBJ2-2; 10 positions agree with TRBD1. The CDR3 totals 15 residues. Germline-derived CDR1 and CDR2 are SNHLY and FYNNEI. V was clipped by 4 bases and J by 2 bases; unmatched bases: 1. CDR3 coding DNA: TGTGCCAGCAGTGGACAGGGGGCAAACACCGGGGAGCTGTTTTTT. It translates to CASSGQGANTGELFF.

The chain joins TRBV5-1 to TRBJ2-2; D unresolved. The V end was cut by 5 bases, the J end by 2 bases, with 7 bases between. The CDR3 contains 13 residues. Looked up from germline, CDR1 is SGHRS and CDR2 is YFSETQ. The CDR3: CASSSINTGELFF. CDR3 sequence (DNA): TGCGCCAGCAGTTCCATAAACACCGGGGAGCTGTTTTTT.

The V gene is TRBV5-5, the J gene TRBJ2-7; D may be TRBD1 (5 bases). The CDR3 extends over 13 amino acids. The V end was cut by 4 bases, the J end by 1 base, with 9 bases between. The germline V gene encodes CDR1 SGHKS and CDR2 YYEKEE (reference sequence). The CDR3 region has the DNA TGTGCCAGCAGCCTGCAGGGATCCTACGAGCAGTACTTC. It translates to CASSLQGSYEQYF.

The rearrangement links TRBV18 to TRBJ2-1, with TRBD2 matching over 8 bases. Germline CDR1 reads KGHSH; CDR2 reads LQKENI. The CDR3 totals 14 residues. V was clipped by 6 bases and J by 7 bases; unmatched bases: 8. The DNA for the CDR3 is TGTGCCAGCTCGCGGGGACTAGGAGGAAATGAGCAGTTCTTC. Translation: CASSRGLGGNEQFF. The full variable domain, with the rest looked up from reference TRBV18 and TRBJ2-1, is NAGVMQNPRHLVRRRGQEARLRCSPMKGHSHVYWYRQLPEEGLKFMVYLQKENIIDESGMPKERFSAEFPKEGPSILRIQQVVRGDSAAYFCASSRGLGGNEQFFGPGTRLTVL.

This clone was counted only a few times. One junction end does not reproduce the germline sequence, and a read error may be involved. CDR3 coding DNA: TGTGCTAGCAGCTTATCCGACGGTAGCGGGAGTTCCCCAGATACGCAGTATTTT. Its translation: CASSLSDGSGSSPDTQYF. V gene TRBV7-7 combines with J gene TRBJ2-3, with TRBD2 matching over 9 bases. The germline V gene has CDR1 SSHAT and CDR2 FNYEAQ (reference sequence). CDR3 length: 18 amino acids.

CDR3 amino acids: CASSEQGMNTEAFF. CDR3 bases: TGTGCCAGCAGTGAACAGGGGATGAACACTGAAGCTTTCTTT. This chain links TRBV2 with TRBJ1-1; D perhaps matches TRBD1 (6 bases). Germline loops: CDR1 SNHLY, CDR2 FYNNEI. V lost 2 bases and J 0 bases, leaving 7 bases between the germline ends. This CDR3 is 14 amino acids long.

Note on this clone: The sample holds other DNA sequences that translate to the same CDR3. The V gene is TRBV30, the J gene TRBJ2-3, with 7 bases identical to TRBD2. The germline CDR1 and CDR2 sequences are GTSNPN and SVGIG (reference sequence). V was clipped by 0 bases and J by 1 base; unmatched bases: 1. The CDR3 covers 14 residues. CDR3 DNA sequence: TGTGCCTGGAGTGTTGCGGGGGGCACAGATACGCAGTATTTT. Encoded protein: CAWSVAGGTDTQYF.

The rearrangement uses TRBV5-4 and TRBJ2-7, with 8 bases aligning to TRBD2. CDR1 SGHNT and CDR2 YYREEE come from the germline V gene (reference sequence). The V and J ends lost 0 bases and 6 bases, in that order; junction bases with no gene match: 5. The CDR3 contains 14 residues. This CDR3 is CASSLDGLAREQYF. CDR3 DNA: TGTGCCAGCAGCTTGGATGGACTAGCTCGCGAGCAGTACTTC.

V and J are TRBV7-3 and TRBJ2-2; unclear D gene. V lost 5 bases and J lost 3, with 13 bases in between. CDR3 length: 15 amino acids. The germline CDR1 and CDR2 sequences are SGHTA and FQGTGA. The CDR3 sequence: CASSPFLSYTGELFF. CDR3 coding DNA: TGTGCCAGCAGCCCGTTCCTATCTTACACCGGGGAGCTGTTTTTT. The whole variable domain, filled in from reference TRBV7-3 and TRBJ2-2, reads GAGVSQTPSNKVTEKGKYVELRCDPISGHTALYWYRQSLGQGPEFLIYFQGTGAADDSGLPNDRFFAVRPEGSVSTLKIQRTERGDSAVYLCASSPFLSYTGELFFGEGSRLTVL.

This clone is a singleton in its sample. The V gene is TRBV7-9, the J gene TRBJ2-3; D is unresolved. The V end lost 3 bases, the J end lost 6 bases, and 13 bases lay between the germline ends. The V gene's germline CDR1 is SEHNR and CDR2 FQNEAQ (reference sequence). The CDR3 loop spans 14 amino acids. The CDR3 DNA sequence: TGTGCCAGCAGCTTCCCGTTAGATGCTGATACGCAGTATTTT. Its protein product is CASSFPLDADTQYF.

This clone appeared once. This chain links TRBV28 with TRBJ1-5; TRBD1 is a possible D gene (5 bases). Trimming took 5 bases from V and 6 from J, leaving 14 bases between them. Germline V gene sequence: CDR1 MDHEN, CDR2 SYDVKM. The CDR3 loop spans 14 amino acids. In DNA, the CDR3 is TGTGCCAGCAGTCCTGTGGGGGGTACTCAGCCCCAGCATTTT. The encoded protein is CASSPVGGTQPQHF.

This chain uses TRBV15 with TRBJ2-7; 11 bases are shared with TRBD2. CDR1 is LNHNV and CDR2 is YYDKDF in the germline V gene (reference sequence). J gave up 1 base and V 4 bases, and 15 bases lay outside the gene matches. The CDR3 is made up of 19 amino acids. The CDR3 sequence is CATSTPQSLGTSGSYEQYF. The CDR3 nucleotides read TGTGCCACCAGCACTCCTCAATCTCTCGGGACTAGCGGTTCCTACGAGCAGTACTTC.

This chain connects TRBV30 to TRBJ1-5; D call uncertain. Trimming removed 2 bases at V and 5 bases at J, with 10 bases between. The CDR3 contains 13 residues. Germline CDR1 GTSNPN, CDR2 SVGIG (reference sequence). The CDR3 loop is CAWSRLLDQPQHF. DNA for the CDR3: TGTGCCTGGAGTAGGCTGTTAGATCAGCCCCAGCATTTT.

The chain uses TRBV27 and TRBJ1-5; TRBD1 matches at 7 bases. The CDR3 runs to 17 residues. The V and J ends lost 5 bases and 3 bases, in that order; junction bases with no gene match: 13. The V gene's germline CDR1 is MNHEY and CDR2 SMNVEV (reference sequence). Here the CDR3 reads CASSTNRDSSLNQPQHF. The CDR3 nucleotides read TGTGCCAGCAGTACGAACCGGGACAGCAGTCTCAATCAGCCCCAGCATTTT.